By share of the sample, the clone carrying this TCR beta chain is medium-sized. Its specificity is unknown. Because the library targeted alpha chains, this beta chain is an off-target read whose size means little. The time point is: sample taken at primary tumor resection. Samples came from 70 to 80 TRACERx patients with untreated early-stage lung cancer. Frozen PBMC, nontumor lung or tumor provided whole RNA, which was sequenced unsorted. TCRdb independently ran MiXCR on the 5' RACE reads; one entry per CDR3 protein. The sample records some 8,700 distinct CDR3 sequences, approximately 12% being singletons. This sample is drawn from a study of spatial heterogeneity in lung cancer. Study at large: Every unique TCR and UMI combination, on average, appeared more than ten times in raw reads.

Study-level points and caveats: Tumor mutation count correlated with how many alpha and beta TCRs expanded intratumorally.

Germline-derived CDR1 and CDR2 are MNHEY and SVGAGI. V gave up 6 bases and J gave up 2 bases, with 11 bases separating them. The CDR3 contains 13 residues. The clonotype was recovered from a male donor with early-stage non-small cell lung cancer. Source: lung tumor tissue, taken at surgery. This rearrangement joins TRBV6-5 to TRBJ2-7; D is undetermined. The CDR3 here is CASSPGFTYEQYF. Written as DNA, the CDR3 is TGTGCCAGCAGCCCAGGTTTTACCTACGAGCAGTACTTC.